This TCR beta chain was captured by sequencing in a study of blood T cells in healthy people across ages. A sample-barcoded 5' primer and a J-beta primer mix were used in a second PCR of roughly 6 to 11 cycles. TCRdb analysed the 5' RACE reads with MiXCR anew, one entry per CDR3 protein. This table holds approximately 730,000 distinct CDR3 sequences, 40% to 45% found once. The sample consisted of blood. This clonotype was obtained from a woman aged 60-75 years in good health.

For the CDR3, the DNA is TGTGCCAGCAGCGCGACAGGGGACTCCTACAATGAGCAGTTCTTC. Translated, it gives CASSATGDSYNEQFF. The chain has TRBV6-4 and TRBJ2-1; 8 nucleotides align to TRBD1. V lost 6 bases to trimming and J lost 0 bases; unmatched junction nucleotides: 4. CDR1 MRHNA and CDR2 SNTAGT come from the germline V gene. The length of the CDR3 is 15 residues.